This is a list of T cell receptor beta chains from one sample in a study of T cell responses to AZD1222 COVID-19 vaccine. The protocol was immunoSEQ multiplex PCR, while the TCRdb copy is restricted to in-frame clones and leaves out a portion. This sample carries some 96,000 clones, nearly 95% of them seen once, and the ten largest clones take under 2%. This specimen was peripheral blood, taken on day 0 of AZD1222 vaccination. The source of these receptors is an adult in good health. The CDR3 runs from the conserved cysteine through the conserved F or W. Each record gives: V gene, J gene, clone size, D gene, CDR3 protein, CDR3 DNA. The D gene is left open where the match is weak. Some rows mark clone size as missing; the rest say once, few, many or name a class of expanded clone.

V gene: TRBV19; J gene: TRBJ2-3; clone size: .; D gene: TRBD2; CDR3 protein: CASSIPSGSTDTQYF; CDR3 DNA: TGTGCCAGTAGTATCCCTAGCGGCAGCACAGATACGCAGTATTTT
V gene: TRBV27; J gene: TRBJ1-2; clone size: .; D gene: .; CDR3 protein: CASSIGGIPYGYTF; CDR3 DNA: TGTGCCAGCAGTATAGGAGGGATTCCCTATGGCTACACCTTC
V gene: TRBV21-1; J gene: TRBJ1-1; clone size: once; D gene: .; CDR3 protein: CASSSHEAFF; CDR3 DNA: TGTGCCAGCTCCTCTCATGAAGCTTTCTTT
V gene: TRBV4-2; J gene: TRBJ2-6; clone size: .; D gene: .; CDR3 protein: CASSRGFRVGANVLTF; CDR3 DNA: TGTGCCAGCAGCCGCGGGTTCAGGGTTGGGGCCAACGTCCTGACTTTC
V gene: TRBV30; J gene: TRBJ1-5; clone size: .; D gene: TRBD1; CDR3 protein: CAWSRQGDQPQHF; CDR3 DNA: TGTGCCTGGAGTAGACAGGGCGATCAGCCCCAGCATTTT
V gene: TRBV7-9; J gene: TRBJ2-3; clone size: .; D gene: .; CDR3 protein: CASSLVTGTDTQYF; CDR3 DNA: TGTGCCAGCAGCTTAGTTACAGGCACAGATACGCAGTATTTT
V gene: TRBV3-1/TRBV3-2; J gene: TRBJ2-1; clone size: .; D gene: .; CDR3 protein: CASSQDRYYNEQFF; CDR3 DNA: TGTGCCAGCAGCCAAGACAGGTACTACAATGAGCAGTTCTTC
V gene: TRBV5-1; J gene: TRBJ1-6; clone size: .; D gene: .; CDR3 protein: CASSPSGYNSPLHF; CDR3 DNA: TGCGCCAGCAGCCCGAGCGGATATAATTCACCCCTCCACTTT
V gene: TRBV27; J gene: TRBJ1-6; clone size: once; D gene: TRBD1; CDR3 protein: CASSLWGQSYSSPLHF; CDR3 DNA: TGTGCCAGCAGTTTATGGGGACAGTCTTATAGTTCACCCCTCCACTTT
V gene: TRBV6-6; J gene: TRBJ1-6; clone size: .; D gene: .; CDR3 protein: CASKRTEDYNSPLHF; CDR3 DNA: TGTGCCAGCAAAAGGACGGAAGATTATAATTCACCCCTCCACTTT
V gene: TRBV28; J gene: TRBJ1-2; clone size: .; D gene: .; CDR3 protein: CASRKLRPFYGYTF; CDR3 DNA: TGTGCCAGCAGAAAACTCCGGCCCTTCTATGGCTACACCTTC
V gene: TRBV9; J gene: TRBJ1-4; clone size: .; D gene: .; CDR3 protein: CASSSGLTLGNEKLFF; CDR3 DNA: TGTGCCAGCAGCTCGGGACTTACTCTGGGAAATGAAAAACTGTTTTTT
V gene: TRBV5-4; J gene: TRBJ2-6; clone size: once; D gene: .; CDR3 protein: CASSLGGWSGANVLTF; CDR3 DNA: TGTGCCAGCAGCTTGGGAGGCTGGTCCGGGGCCAACGTCCTGACTTTC
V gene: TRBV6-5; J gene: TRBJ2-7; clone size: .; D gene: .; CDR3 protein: CASSYSIQGTYEQYF; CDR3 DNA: TGTGCCAGCAGTTACTCGATACAGGGAACCTACGAGCAGTACTTC
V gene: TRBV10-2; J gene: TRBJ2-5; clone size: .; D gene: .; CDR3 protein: CASTLPFGGPAQETQYF; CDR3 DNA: TGCGCCAGCACCCTACCCTTTGGGGGGCCAGCCCAAGAGACCCAGTACTTC
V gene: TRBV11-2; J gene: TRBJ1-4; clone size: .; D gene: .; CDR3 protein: CASSLTIANEKLFF; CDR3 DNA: TGTGCCAGCAGCTTGACCATAGCTAATGAAAAACTGTTTTTT
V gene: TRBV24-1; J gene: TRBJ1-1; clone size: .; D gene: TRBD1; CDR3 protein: CATSDGGTGVPEAFF; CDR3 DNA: TGTGCCACCAGTGACGGCGGGACAGGGGTTCCTGAAGCTTTCTTT
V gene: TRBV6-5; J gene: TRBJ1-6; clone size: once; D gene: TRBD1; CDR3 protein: CASTWTGLGDSPLHF; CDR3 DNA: TGTGCCAGCACTTGGACAGGCCTGGGGGATTCACCCCTCCACTTT
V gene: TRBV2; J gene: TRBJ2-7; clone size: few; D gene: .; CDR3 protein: CASRRVGYEQYF; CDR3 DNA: TGTGCCAGCAGGAGGGTCGGATACGAGCAGTACTTC
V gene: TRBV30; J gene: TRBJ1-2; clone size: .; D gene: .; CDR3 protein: CAWGRPNYGYTF; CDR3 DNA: TGTGCCTGGGGAAGACCTAACTATGGCTACACCTTC
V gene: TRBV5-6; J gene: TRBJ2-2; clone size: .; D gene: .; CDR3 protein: CASSFGTTGELFF; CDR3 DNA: TGTGCCAGCAGCTTTGGGACAACCGGGGAGCTGTTTTTT
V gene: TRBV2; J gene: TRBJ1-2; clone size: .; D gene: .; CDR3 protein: CASGRVNGYTF; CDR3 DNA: TGTGCCAGCGGCCGTGTCAATGGCTACACCTTC
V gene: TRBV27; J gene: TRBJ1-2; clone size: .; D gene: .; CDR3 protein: CASSTGQYGYTF; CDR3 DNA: TGTGCCAGCAGTACCGGACAGTATGGCTACACCTTC
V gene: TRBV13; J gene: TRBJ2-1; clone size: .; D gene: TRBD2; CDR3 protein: CASSLGLAGGREQFF; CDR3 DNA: TGTGCCAGCAGCTTAGGCCTAGCGGGAGGGCGAGAGCAGTTCTTC
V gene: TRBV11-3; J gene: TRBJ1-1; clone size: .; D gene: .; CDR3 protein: CASSFDYLWLRAEAFF; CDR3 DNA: TGTGCCAGCAGCTTCGACTACCTGTGGCTGCGAGCTGAAGCTTTCTTT
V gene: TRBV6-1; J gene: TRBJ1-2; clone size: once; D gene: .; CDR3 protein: CASSEALRSYGYTF; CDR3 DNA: TGTGCCAGCAGTGAAGCGCTAAGATCCTATGGCTACACCTTC
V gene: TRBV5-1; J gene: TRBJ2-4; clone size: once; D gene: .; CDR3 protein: CASSLETNRVGAKNIQYF; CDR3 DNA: TGCGCCAGCAGCTTGGAGACAAACAGGGTTGGGGCCAAAAACATTCAGTACTTC
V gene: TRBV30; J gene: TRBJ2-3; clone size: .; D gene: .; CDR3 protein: CAWSVLAGFTDTQYF; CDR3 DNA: TGTGCCTGGAGTGTACTTGCGGGCTTCACAGATACGCAGTATTTT
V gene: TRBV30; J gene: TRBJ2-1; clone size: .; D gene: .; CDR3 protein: CAWSVSGPLNEQFF; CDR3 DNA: TGTGCCTGGAGTGTATCGGGTCCCCTCAATGAGCAGTTCTTC
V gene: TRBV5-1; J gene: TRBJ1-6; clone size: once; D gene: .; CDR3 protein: CASREEGNNSPLHF; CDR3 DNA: TGCGCCAGCAGGGAGGAGGGAAATAATTCACCCCTCCACTTT
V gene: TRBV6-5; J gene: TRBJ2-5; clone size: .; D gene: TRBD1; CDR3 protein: CASRSSGGWQETQYF; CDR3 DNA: TGTGCCAGCAGGTCCTCAGGGGGCTGGCAAGAGACCCAGTACTTC
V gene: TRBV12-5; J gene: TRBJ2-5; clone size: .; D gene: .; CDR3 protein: CASGLLGETQYF; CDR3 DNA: TGTGCTAGTGGTTTATTGGGGGAGACCCAGTACTTC
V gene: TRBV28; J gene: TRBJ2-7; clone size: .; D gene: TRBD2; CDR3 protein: CASSSPGSGSSYEQYF; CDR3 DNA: TGTGCCAGCAGTTCCCCGGGTAGCGGGAGCTCCTACGAGCAGTACTTC
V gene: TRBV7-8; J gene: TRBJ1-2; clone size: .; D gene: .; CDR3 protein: CASSPRGWDGYTF; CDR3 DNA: TGTGCCAGCAGCCCGAGGGGGTGGGATGGCTACACCTTC
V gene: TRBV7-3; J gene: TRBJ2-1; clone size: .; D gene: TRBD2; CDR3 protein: CASSLRSSLAGGPHEQFF; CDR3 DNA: TGTGCCAGCAGCTTAAGGTCCTCACTAGCGGGAGGGCCTCATGAGCAGTTCTTC
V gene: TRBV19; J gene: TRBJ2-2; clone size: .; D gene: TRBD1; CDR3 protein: CASKSRTGSTGELFF; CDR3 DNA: TGTGCCAGTAAATCCCGGACAGGAAGCACCGGGGAGCTGTTTTTT
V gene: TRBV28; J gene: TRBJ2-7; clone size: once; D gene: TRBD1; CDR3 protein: CASSSGQGARYEQYF; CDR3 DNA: TGTGCCAGCAGTTCCGGACAGGGGGCGCGATACGAGCAGTACTTC
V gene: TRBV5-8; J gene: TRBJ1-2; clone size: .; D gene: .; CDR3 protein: CASSLMGAGYTF; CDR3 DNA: TGTGCCAGCAGCTTGATGGGTGCTGGCTACACCTTC
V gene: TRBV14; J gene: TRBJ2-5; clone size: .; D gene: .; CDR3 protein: CASSRYRGQRMQETQYF; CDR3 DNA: TGTGCCAGCAGCCGATACCGAGGACAGCGGATGCAAGAGACCCAGTACTTC
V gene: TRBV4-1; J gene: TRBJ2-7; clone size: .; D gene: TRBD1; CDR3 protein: CASSQVPGTGTYEQYF; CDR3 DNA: TGCGCCAGCAGCCAAGTCCCCGGGACAGGAACCTACGAGCAGTACTTC
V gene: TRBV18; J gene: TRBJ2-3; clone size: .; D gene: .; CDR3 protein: CASSQGPADTQYF; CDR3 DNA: TGTGCCAGCTCCCAGGGTCCGGCGGATACGCAGTATTTT
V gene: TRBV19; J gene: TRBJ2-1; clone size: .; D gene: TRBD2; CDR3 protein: CASSTSGGYNEQFF; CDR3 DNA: TGTGCCAGTAGTACTAGCGGGGGATACAATGAGCAGTTCTTC
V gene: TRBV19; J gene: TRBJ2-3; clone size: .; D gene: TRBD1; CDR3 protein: CAVSGTGFPDTQYF; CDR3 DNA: TGTGCCGTATCCGGGACAGGGTTTCCAGATACGCAGTATTTT
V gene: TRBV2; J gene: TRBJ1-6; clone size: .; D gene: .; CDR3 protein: CASKLGAQASPLHF; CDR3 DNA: TGTGCCAGCAAGCTGGGGGCGCAGGCTTCACCCCTCCACTTT
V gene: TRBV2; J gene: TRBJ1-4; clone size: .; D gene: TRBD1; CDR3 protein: CATTRGLGYEKLFF; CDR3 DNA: TGTGCCACTACCAGGGGGTTGGGTTATGAAAAACTGTTTTTT
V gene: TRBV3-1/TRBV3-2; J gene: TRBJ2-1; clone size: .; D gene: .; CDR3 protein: CASSQAVIRAYNEQFF; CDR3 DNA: TGTGCCAGCAGCCAAGCAGTGATCCGGGCCTACAATGAGCAGTTCTTC
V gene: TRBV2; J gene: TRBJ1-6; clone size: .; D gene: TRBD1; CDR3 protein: CASSKMTGFYNSPLHF; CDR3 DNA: TGTGCCAGCAGTAAAATGACAGGGTTCTATAATTCACCCCTCCACTTT
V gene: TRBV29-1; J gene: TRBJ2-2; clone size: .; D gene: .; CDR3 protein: CSVKIGGNTGELFF; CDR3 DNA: TGCAGCGTGAAGATCGGCGGAAACACCGGGGAGCTGTTTTTT
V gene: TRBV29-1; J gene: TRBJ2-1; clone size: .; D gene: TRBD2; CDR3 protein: CSAGLAGGYNEQFF; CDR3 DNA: TGCAGCGCTGGACTAGCGGGAGGGTACAATGAGCAGTTCTTC
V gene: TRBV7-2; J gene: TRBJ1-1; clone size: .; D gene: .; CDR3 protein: CASSRRTGNTEAFF; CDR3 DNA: TGTGCCAGCAGCCGGCGGACGGGGAACACTGAAGCTTTCTTT
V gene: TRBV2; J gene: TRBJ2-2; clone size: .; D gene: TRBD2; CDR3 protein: CASSERRTSGRAVGTGELFF; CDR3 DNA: TGTGCCAGCAGTGAACGGCGGACTAGCGGGAGGGCCGTCGGCACCGGGGAGCTGTTTTTT
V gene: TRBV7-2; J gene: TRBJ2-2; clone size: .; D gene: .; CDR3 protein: CASTPDGELFF; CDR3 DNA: TGTGCCAGCACCCCGGACGGGGAGCTGTTTTTT
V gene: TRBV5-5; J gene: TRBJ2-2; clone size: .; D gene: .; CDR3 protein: CASSLELLGKAGELFF; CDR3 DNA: TGTGCCAGCAGCTTGGAACTATTAGGGAAGGCCGGGGAGCTGTTTTTT